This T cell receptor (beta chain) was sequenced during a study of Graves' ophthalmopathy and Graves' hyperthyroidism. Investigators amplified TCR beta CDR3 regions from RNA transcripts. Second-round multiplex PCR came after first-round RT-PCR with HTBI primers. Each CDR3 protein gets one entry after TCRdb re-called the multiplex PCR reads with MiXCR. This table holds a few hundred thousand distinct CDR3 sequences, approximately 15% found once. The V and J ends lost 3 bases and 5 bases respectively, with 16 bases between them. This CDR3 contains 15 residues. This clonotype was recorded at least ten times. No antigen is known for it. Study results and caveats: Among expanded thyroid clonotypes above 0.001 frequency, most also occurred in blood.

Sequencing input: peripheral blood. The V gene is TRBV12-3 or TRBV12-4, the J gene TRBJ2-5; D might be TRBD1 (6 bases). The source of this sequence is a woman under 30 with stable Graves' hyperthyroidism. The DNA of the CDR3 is TGTGCCAGCAGTTTGGGGCACAGGGAGAAGGAGACCCAGTACTTC. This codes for CASSLGHREKETQYF.